This TCR beta chain was retrieved from a study of blood T cell repertoires in COVID-19. Study details: Acute-phase and convalescent COVID-19 samples originated in the United States, Italy and Spain. In each case, the material was cDNA or gDNA derived from T cells, B-cell-depleted T cells, or PBMCs.

V was pared by 1 base and J by 6 bases, with 4 bases of the junction left unmatched. The CDR3 has 15 residues. Germline loops: CDR1 SGHVS, CDR2 FQNEAQ. In the source study's methods: Reference gene primers were amplified, and this amplification served to estimate nucleated cell counts. Clones were read by immunoSEQ multiplex PCR, and TCRdb kept only the in-frame ones, dropping some. D and trimming come from the DNA, and the V and J calls and clone size come from that table. Of hundreds of thousands of clones listed, about 85% are singletons. The sequenced material came from PBMCs or T cells enriched from blood (not recorded which). The chain carries TRBV7-8 and TRBJ2-3; 10 positions match TRBD2. This receptor was identified in a woman younger than 30 with acute COVID-19. The CDR3 reads CASSLEAGGWDTQYF. The CDR3 nucleotides read TGTGCCAGCAGCTTAGAAGCGGGGGGGTGGGATACGCAGTATTTT.